This TCR beta chain was sequenced for a study of blood T cell repertoires in COVID-19 (dated by TCRdb to 2018 to 2020). Describing the broader study: The collaborator samples originated in the United States, Italy and Spain and spanned the acute and convalescent phases of COVID-19. The sample metadata nearly always contained a de-identified subject ID, COVID-19 status, age in years and sex. Samples were obtained from the ongoing ImmuneRACE study (first 160 participants) and from roughly 1,300 subjects provided by 6 global collaborators. The prospective study material was composed of cDNA or gDNA derived from T cells, B-cell-depleted T cells, or PBMCs. Deeply sampled blood TCRbeta repertoires from subjects exposed to, actively infected with, or recovered from COVID-19 were included in the dataset. The repertoires were made available in a free public database intended to serve as a resource for research on the immune response to SARS-CoV-2. Where HLA class I and class II types were available, the types were taken from metadata supplied by the sample provider, not from assay-based typing.

The immunoSEQ Assay, a bias-controlled multiplex PCR, was used to amplify TCRbeta CDR3 regions from genomic DNA. In the paper's pipeline: Nucleated cell counts per sample were estimated from amplification of reference gene primers within the assay. To quantify the absolute abundance of each unique TCRbeta CDR3 rearrangement, sequence reads were collapsed and filtered. For each sample, productive Simpson clonality was calculated by taking the square root of Simpson's diversity index across productive rearrangements. TCRdb re-hosts the immuneACCESS table, in-frame sequences only. Its copies lack some clones; in the studies checked, an unresolved V gene accounts for under half of them, and the cause for the rest is not known. D and trimming were read from the DNA, whereas the V and J calls and clone size are those reported in that table. For this sample the table gives some 200,000 clones, of which roughly 80% were detected only once. 11% of the sample comes from the top ten.

This clone has a single count. Its antigen is not yet known. No base-level quality is on record; no much larger clone is a single base apart. The CDR1 and CDR2 encoded by the germline V gene are SGHVS and FQNEAQ. Its CDR3 holds 15 amino acids, cysteine through phenylalanine. This entry keeps only the CDR3 DNA: 45 bases, framed from base 1. V is clipped by 5 bases and J by 7 bases, and the sequence between their germline boundaries is 18 bases long. What the work shows at the level of the full study, not this receptor alone: The amount of clinical and demographic metadata varied by source and participant and was provided uncurated.

One collaborating source in Seattle enrolled patients while the patients were actively infected and followed the patients over time throughout the course of disease. The collaborating institutions used their own protocols to collect whole blood in K2EDTA tubes. For TCRbeta analysis, collaborator samples were shipped as frozen whole blood, as isolated PBMCs, or as DNA extracted from either sample type. Material for sequencing was peripheral blood. This clonotype originated in a middle-aged woman with COVID-19, enrolled during active disease. Recombination linked TRBV7-8 to TRBJ1-5, with no confidently assigned D gene. The nucleotides read TGTGCCAGCAGCCCGACGGGATTGGGAAACCAGCCCCAGCATTTT. Translation gives CASSPTGLGNQPQHF.